The rows below give T cell receptor beta chains drawn from one sample of a study of OX40 agonist ivuxolimab in advanced cancers. Produced via immunoSEQ multiplex PCR; TCRdb's table is partial and in-frame only. Of 65,000 to 100,000 clones in the sample, around 94% were seen once. Sequenced material: CD4+ or CD8+ T cells sorted from blood, taken in a trial of the OX40 agonist ivuxolimab. All receptors derive from an adult with an advanced solid tumor such as melanoma, head and neck, liver or kidney cancer. Each CDR3 is given with its conserved first and last residue. The D gene is left open where the match is weak. For some rows the clone size is stated as once, few or many, or as a class when expanded; others skip it.

15	TRBV4-3	NA	NA	TRBJ2-5	CASSQGSGYQETQYF	TGCGCCAGCAGCCAAGGTTCGGGGTACCAAGAGACCCAGTACTTC
15	TRBV9	TRBD1	NA	TRBJ2-1	CASSNRDSSYNEQFF	TGTGCCAGCAGCAACCGGGACAGTTCCTACAATGAGCAGTTCTTC
15	TRBV7-3	NA	NA	TRBJ2-3	CASSSLQGGADTQYF	TGTGCCAGCAGCTCATTACAGGGTGGGGCAGATACGCAGTATTTT
13	TRBV27	NA	NA	TRBJ1-1	CASSLLRGTEAFF	TGTGCCAGCAGTTTGCTCAGGGGCACTGAAGCTTTCTTT
16	TRBV27	NA	NA	TRBJ1-1	CASSFSLLDMTTEAFF	TGTGCCAGCAGTTTCTCCCTTTTAGACATGACCACTGAAGCTTTCTTT
14	TRBV2	TRBD1	NA	TRBJ1-1	CASSEAMADREPFF	TGTGCCAGCAGTGAAGCCATGGCGGACAGGGAACCTTTCTTT
13	TRBV27	NA	NA	TRBJ1-2	CASSVGRSYGYTF	TGTGCCAGCAGCGTAGGGCGATCCTATGGCTACACCTTC
14	TRBV2	NA	NA	TRBJ2-7	CASSDMGQYYEQYF	TGTGCCAGCAGTGATATGGGGCAGTACTACGAGCAGTACTTC
11	TRBV2	NA	NA	TRBJ2-5	CASSYDETQYF	TGTGCCAGCAGTTACGACGAGACCCAGTACTTC
15	TRBV6-5	NA	NA	TRBJ1-1	CASSLPSEGSTEAFF	TGTGCCAGCAGTTTACCTTCTGAAGGGAGCACTGAAGCTTTCTTT
18	TRBV15	TRBD1	NA	TRBJ1-5	CATSRGIRTGGLNQPQHF	TGTGCCACCAGCAGAGGGATTCGGACAGGGGGCCTCAATCAGCCCCAGCATTTT
14	TRBV6-5	TRBD1	NA	TRBJ2-7	CASSLTGAGYEQYF	TGTGCCAGCAGCCTGACAGGGGCTGGATACGAGCAGTACTTC
15	TRBV11-1	NA	NA	TRBJ1-2	CASSLSSDGGYGYTF	TGTGCCAGCAGCTTAAGTTCTGATGGAGGGTATGGCTACACCTTC
15	TRBV27	NA	NA	TRBJ1-6	CASSRSGSYNSPLHF	TGTGCCAGCAGCAGAAGTGGCTCCTATAATTCACCCCTCCACTTT
14	TRBV7-9	TRBD1	NA	TRBJ2-7	CASSLGTGGGEQYF	TGTGCCAGCAGCTTAGGGACAGGGGGCGGAGAGCAGTACTTC
14	TRBV7-9	NA	NA	TRBJ2-7	CASSSTNEIYEQYF	TGTGCCAGCAGCTCGACAAACGAGATCTACGAGCAGTACTTC
14	TRBV7-3	NA	NA	TRBJ2-1	CASSWTGAYNEQFF	TGTGCCAGCAGCTGGACGGGGGCCTACAATGAGCAGTTCTTC
13	TRBV7-2	NA	once	TRBJ2-3	CAGRQRLTDTQYF	TGTGCCGGAAGACAGAGACTCACAGATACGCAGTATTTT
13	TRBV2	NA	NA	TRBJ2-2	CASKGRREGELFF	TGTGCCAGCAAGGGACGAAGGGAAGGGGAGCTGTTTTTT
18	TRBV5-3	NA	NA	TRBJ1-5	CARSRGGGQGIGNQPQHF	TGTGCCAGAAGCCGGGGCGGCGGGCAGGGGATTGGCAATCAGCCCCAGCATTTT
17	TRBV4-3	TRBD1	NA	TRBJ2-7	CASSHTDRGRFLDEQYF	TGCGCCAGCAGCCATACTGACAGGGGGCGCTTTTTGGACGAGCAGTACTTC
16	TRBV27	NA	NA	TRBJ1-5	CASRQGPGQRYQPQHF	TGTGCCAGCCGTCAAGGTCCAGGACAGCGATATCAGCCCCAGCATTTT
14	TRBV9	NA	NA	TRBJ2-1	CASTTGLSDDEQFF	TGTGCCAGCACGACGGGACTCTCAGACGATGAGCAGTTCTTC
14	TRBV10-2	NA	NA	TRBJ2-7	CASTDGGLSYEQYF	TGCGCCAGCACCGACGGGGGGCTCTCCTACGAGCAGTACTTC